This section outlines one TCR beta chain sequence together with its context. Its antigen is currently not known. Base qualities are not provided; no much larger clone lies one nucleotide away. Healthy controls were around 38 blood donors whose buffy coats came from the Finnish Red Cross blood service. All TCR-sequenced material derived from peripheral blood: patient blood samples and healthy donor buffy coats. Peripheral blood mononuclear cells were isolated by Ficoll-Hypaque gradient centrifugation. CD4+ cells were magnetically purified from the buffy coats of healthy controls. The Gentra Puregene Cell and Tissue kit was used to extract genomic DNA, and a Qubit 2.0 fluorometer was used to measure the amount of genomic DNA. This specimen belongs to a study of STAT5B mutations in CD4+ large granular lymphocyte leukemia (dated by TCRdb to between 2020 and 2023). For the study in its entirety: Among the healthy controls, the CDR3 'QG' motif was associated with a particular HLA allele. The TCRbeta repertoires of CD4+ T-cell large granular lymphocyte leukemia patients were compared with the TCRbeta repertoires of healthy blood donors. The purity of purified fractions was confirmed by flow cytometry on FACSCanto II or FACSVerse to exceed 95% among lymphocytes.

The germline V gene yields LGHNT for CDR1 and FRNRAP for CDR2. The CDR3 covers 17 residues, taking in both the cysteine and the phenylalanine. The read is trimmed to its CDR3 DNA, 51 bases read in frame from base 1. The junction shows trimming of 0 bases on V and 4 bases on J, and the gene matches do not reach 9 bases of it. The immunoSEQ assay at survey resolution was used to sequence TCRbeta rearrangements from genomic DNA. Regarding the original processing steps: In the TCR sequencing data, the lowest productive clonotype frequency that could be detected was 2.59 x 10-5. Only productive TCRbeta rearrangements, meaning sequences that were complete and in-frame, were kept for the analyses. Simpson clonality, calculated in the immunoSEQ Analyzer version 3.0, was used as the measure of sample clonality. Clones were binned by frequency as very rare, small, medium, large (1-20%) or hyperexpanded (>20%). OLGA 1.2.3 estimated generation probabilities, VDJtools produced V-gene circos plots, VDJdb was queried for specificities, and GLIPH identified CDR3 motifs. TCRdb took this table from immuneACCESS and kept in-frame rearrangements with V and J called. Such tables lack part of the clones; where checked against another copy, unresolved V genes explain under half of the gap, and the rest is unexplained. The D gene and trimming were derived from the DNA, and the V and J assignments and clone size from that table. A total of tens of thousands of clones appear in this sample, over 70% of them only once. The top ten clones comprise around 1% of the sample.

Summary of the overall study and its limitations: Main leukemic clonotypes were private to each patient, although about 25% appeared at low frequency in other patients' non-leukemic repertoires. Compared with healthy CD4+ repertoires, CD4-sorted patient repertoires appeared more clonal, and this difference remained even after the putative leukemic clones were removed. The data were not HLA-matched, and the higher clonality in CD4+ T-LGLL than in CD8+ T-LGLL could be due to the relatively small sample size. Enrichment of TRBV06-family usage was observed among the top patient clones (8/27) relative to healthy controls (2/35).

The sequence was collected from a human donor in good health. Sequencing was carried out using CD4+ T cells from blood buffy coats. The chain couples TRBV12-5 to TRBJ2-7, and 10 bases in between align with TRBD2. The base sequence is TGTGCTAGTGGTTTGGTACGCCTAGCGGGAGACTGGTACGAGCAGTACTTC. Its translation is CASGLVRLAGDWYEQYF.